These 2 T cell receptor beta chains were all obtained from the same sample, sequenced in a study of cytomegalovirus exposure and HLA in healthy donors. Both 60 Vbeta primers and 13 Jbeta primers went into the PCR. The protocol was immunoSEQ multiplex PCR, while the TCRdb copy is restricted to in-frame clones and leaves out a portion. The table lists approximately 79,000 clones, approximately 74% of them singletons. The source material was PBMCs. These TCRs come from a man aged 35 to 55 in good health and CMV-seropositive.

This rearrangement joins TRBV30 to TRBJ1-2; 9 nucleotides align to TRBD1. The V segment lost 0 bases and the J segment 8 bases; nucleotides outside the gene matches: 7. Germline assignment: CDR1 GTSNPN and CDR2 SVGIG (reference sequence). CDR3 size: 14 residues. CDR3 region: CAWSVDRGRRGYTF. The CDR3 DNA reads TGTGCCTGGAGTGTGGACAGGGGTAGAAGAGGCTACACCTTC.

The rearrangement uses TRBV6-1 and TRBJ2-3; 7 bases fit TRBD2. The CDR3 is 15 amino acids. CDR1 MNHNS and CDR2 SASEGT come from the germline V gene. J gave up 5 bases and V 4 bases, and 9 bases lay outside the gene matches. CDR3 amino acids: CASSVPAGRGDTQYF. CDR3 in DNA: TGTGCCAGCAGTGTTCCAGCGGGAAGGGGAGATACGCAGTATTTT.